This TCR beta chain was captured in a study of T-cell reconstitution after alpha-beta-depleted transplantation in children (TCRdb year 2016). About the full investigation: The study quantitatively tracked T-cell immune reconstitution after TCRalphabeta/CD19-depleted allogeneic hematopoietic cell transplantation in children using TCR repertoire profiling.

In this sample, this clonotype turned up a few times. The antigen it binds to is not known. Base qualities are not recorded, but no much larger clone differs from it by a single base. CDR3 length: 16 amino acids, cysteine to phenylalanine. This entry keeps only the CDR3 DNA: 48 bases, framed from base 1. CDR1 is given as SGHVS and CDR2 as FNYEAQ, both from the germline V gene. The junction carries 8 bases between V and J, which are trimmed by 0 bases and 2 bases respectively. Library preparation used PCR. The instrument given in TCRdb is Illumina HiSeq 2500. Molecular barcoding was employed in the preparation of TCR libraries, with unique molecular identifiers being used to normalize TCRbeta repertoire quantification. TCRdb's own reprocessing of the public reads used fastp at Q25 and MiXCR and kept productive beta chains. Rows matching on CDR3 protein sequence are summarized as one entry with the most common DNA and genes. The table for this sample lists roughly 180,000 distinct CDR3 sequences; roughly 14% of them were counted only once. The top ten hold about 12% of the sample.

The sequencing used PBMCs from the stem cell graft donor, collected from the stem cell graft. The V gene is TRBV7-6 and the J gene is TRBJ2-6; the best D guess is TRBD2, with 6 bases matching. The source is a human donor who donated a stem cell graft to a child with acute lymphoblastic leukemia. CDR3 region: CASSLAGSPGANVLTF. The nucleotide sequence is TGTGCCAGCAGCTTAGCCGGGAGCCCTGGGGCCAACGTCCTGACTTTC.